The next 21 T cell receptor beta chains were all read from a single sample in a study of early T cells in non-severe SARS-CoV-2 infection. TCRdb recomputed calls from the 5' RACE reads with MiXCR, one row per CDR3 protein. Of 70,000 or so distinct CDR3 sequences listed, about 4.6% were seen once; the top ten hold around 3.4%. The starting material was whole blood, obtained at baseline. Receptors originate from an adult who was a healthcare worker with PCR-confirmed SARS-CoV-2 infection or an uninfected control (not recorded which). The donor label of this sample is uncertain.

The chain links TRBV23-1 to TRBJ2-2, with a possible D match to TRBD1 (5 bases). TRBV23-1 is an ORF, and what it does is uncertain. The CDR3 runs 17 residues. V was cut by 3 bases and J by 6 bases, with 20 bases left in between. The CDR3 sequence: CASSHRGRAFGAGELFF. CDR3 coding DNA: TGCGCCAGCAGTCACCGCGGCAGGGCGTTTGGGGCCGGGGAGCTGTTTTTT.

The chain combines TRBV11-2 with TRBJ2-5, with TRBD2 identical over 7 bases. With V trimmed by 5 bases and J by 2 bases, 5 bases remained unmatched. The CDR3 is 14 amino acids. CDR1 SGHAT and CDR2 FQNNGV come from the germline V gene. CDR3 sequence: CASSPSGQQETQYF. In DNA form, the CDR3 reads TGTGCCAGCAGCCCTAGCGGCCAACAAGAGACCCAGTACTTC. Supplemented by reference TRBV11-2 and TRBJ2-5, the full variable domain reads EAGVAQSPRYKIIEKRQSVAFWCNPISGHATLYWYQQILGQGPKLLIQFQNNGVVDDSQLPKDRFSAERLKGVDSTLKIQPAKLEDSAVYLCASSPSGQQETQYFGPGTRLLVL.

This clonotype has at least ten counts. This chain links TRBV6-2 or TRBV6-3 with TRBJ1-1, with D unclear. CDR1 is MNHEY and CDR2 is SVGEGT in the germline V gene. V was trimmed by 6 bases and J by 1 base, leaving 12 bases between them. The CDR3 has 14 residues. In nucleotides, the CDR3 is TGTGCCAGCAGACCCAGACGGCCGAACACTGAAGCTTTCTTT. Its translation: CASRPRRPNTEAFF.

This clonotype was counted a few times. The chain is built from TRBV5-1 and TRBJ1-5, with D tentatively TRBD1 (6 bases). Trimming shortened V by 0 bases and J by 2 bases, and 12 bases separated the two germline ends. The CDR3 has 16 residues. Germline V gene data show CDR1 as SGHRS and CDR2 as YFSETQ. The CDR3 coding sequence is TGCGCCAGCAGCTTGGCCGGGGGCCCGGGCAATCAGCCCCAGCATTTT. Protein sequence: CASSLAGGPGNQPQHF.

This clonotype was detected ten times or more. The J gene is TRBJ1-1, the V gene TRBV12-3 or TRBV12-4; no clear D. The CDR3 is 17 residues long. V gave up 4 bases and J gave up 0 bases, with 18 bases separating them. CDR3 DNA sequence: TGTGCCAGCAGTTCACACCCCGGTACGAGCGTGAACACTGAAGCTTTCTTT. Its translation: CASSSHPGTSVNTEAFF.

The sample holds a few counts of this clonotype. This CDR3 reads CASSQDWGGEQYF. The DNA of the CDR3 is TGTGCCAGCAGCCAAGATTGGGGGGGCGAGCAGTACTTC. The rearrangement uses TRBV4-2 and TRBJ2-7; the match to TRBD2 covers 7 bases. This CDR3 is 13 amino acids long. Germline-derived CDR1 and CDR2 are LGHNA and YNFKEQ. Losses at the gene ends were 0 bases for V and 6 bases for J; bases not matched to a gene: 2.

This clonotype was seen ten or more times. The rearrangement joins TRBV29-1 to TRBJ2-7, with no clear D. From germline, CDR1 is SQVTM and CDR2 ANQGSEA. The length of the CDR3 is 13 residues. With 2 bases removed from V and 2 bases from J, the gap between germline ends came to 10 bases. This CDR3 reads CSVETDSTYEQYF. For the CDR3, the DNA is TGCAGCGTTGAAACCGATAGTACCTACGAGCAGTACTTC.

Many counts were recorded for this clonotype. This chain connects TRBV11-2 to TRBJ1-2, with 8 bases fitting TRBD1. The germline gives CDR1 SGHAT, CDR2 FQNNGV. The J segment lost 4 bases and the V segment lost 0 bases, leaving 1 base of the junction unmatched. This CDR3 has 14 amino acids. The CDR3 here is CASSLDRGPYGYTF. The CDR3 DNA is TGTGCCAGCAGCTTAGACAGGGGGCCCTATGGCTACACCTTC.

Turning to this clonotype: A read error may produce the germline difference seen at one junction end. V usage is TRBV7-9 and J usage is TRBJ2-1; 9 bases are shared with TRBD2. The CDR3 extends over 12 amino acids. Looked up from germline, CDR1 is SEHNR and CDR2 is FQNEAQ (reference sequence). The CDR3 bases are TGTGCCAGCAGCTTCACCGGGACTAGCCTTATCTTC. This encodes CASSFTGTSLIF.

This clonotype showed up just a few times. V usage is TRBV3-1 and J usage is TRBJ2-7; tentative D call: TRBD1 (6 bases). Germline values: CDR1 LGHDT, CDR2 YNNKEL (reference sequence). The CDR3 has 14 amino acids. The V end was cut by 5 bases, the J end by 2 bases, with 13 bases between. CDR3 sequence: CASSDRQVTYEQYF. The CDR3, as DNA: TGTGCCAGCAGCGACAGACAGGTAACCTACGAGCAGTACTTC.

This clonotype ranks as medium-sized. V gene TRBV19 combines with J gene TRBJ2-1, with 12 positions matching TRBD1. The CDR3 has 16 amino acids. CDR1 and CDR2 from the germline V gene are LNHDA and SQIVND (reference sequence). J was trimmed by 8 bases and V by 4 bases; bases with no gene match: 9. The CDR3 is CASSTTPGQGADEQFF. The CDR3 nucleotides are TGTGCCAGTAGTACGACACCGGGACAGGGGGCCGATGAGCAGTTCTTC.

In its sample, this clonotype was seen a few times. The chain is built from TRBV7-3 and TRBJ1-2, with 9 bases aligning to TRBD1. Germline trimming cut 4 bases from V and 4 bases from J; bases unmatched to any gene: 7. Per the germline V gene, CDR1 is SGHTA and CDR2 is FQGTGA. The CDR3 contains 15 residues. CDR3 bases: TGTGCCAGCAGCTCCAAGGACAGGGGAAGCTATGGCTACACCTTC. Protein product: CASSSKDRGSYGYTF.

This clonotype was seen many times. This chain connects TRBV7-2 to TRBJ2-7; possibly TRBD2 for D (7 bases). CDR3 length: 15 residues. Germline V gene data show CDR1 as SGHTA and CDR2 as FQGNSA. V gave up 5 bases and J gave up 3 bases, with 17 bases separating them. The CDR3, as DNA: TGTGCCAGCAGCCCAACCGGGGGGCTCAGCTACGAGCAGTACTTC. It yields the protein CASSPTGGLSYEQYF.

This clonotype was detected a few times. The rearrangement links TRBV5-1 to TRBJ2-5; D is perhaps TRBD1 (6 bases). The CDR3 extends over 14 amino acids. Germline CDR1 SGHRS, CDR2 YFSETQ. V was shortened by 1 base and J by 5 bases, with 12 bases between the two germline ends. Here the CDR3 DNA reads TGCGCCAGCAGCTTGAACAGGGCGGTTGAGACCCAGTACTTC. Its protein is CASSLNRAVETQYF.

The gene calls are TRBV5-8 and TRBJ1-4; D unclear. The CDR3 contains 16 residues. From germline, CDR1 is SGHTS and CDR2 YDEGEE. V lost 2 bases and J lost 0, with 11 bases in between. CDR3 DNA: TGTGCCAGCAGCTTTGGACTTGGTTCAACTAATGAAAAACTGTTTTTT. Amino acids: CASSFGLGSTNEKLFF.

This clonotype was recorded at least ten times. The chain is built from TRBV12-3 or TRBV12-4 and TRBJ1-2; TRBD1 agrees at 8 bases. V trimming: 3 bases; J trimming: 5 bases; junction bases outside the gene matches: 2. This CDR3 has 13 amino acids. The CDR3 coding sequence is TGTGCCAGCAGTTTCGACAGGGGTTATGGCTACACCTTC. Translating gives CASSFDRGYGYTF.

This clonotype has a handful of counts. The rearrangement links TRBV19 to TRBJ1-5; D is perhaps TRBD1 (6 bases). Germline CDR1 LNHDA, CDR2 SQIVND (reference sequence). The length of the CDR3 is 15 residues. With 5 bases removed from V and 9 bases from J, the gap between germline ends came to 20 bases. As DNA, the CDR3 is TGTGCCAGTAGTCCAGGGGCCTCCACCCGGTGGCCCCAGCATTTT. This sequence encodes CASSPGASTRWPQHF.

The CDR3 region is CASRELAGGPTDEQFF. For the CDR3, the DNA is TGTGCCAGCAGAGAGTTAGCGGGGGGCCCTACCGATGAGCAGTTCTTC. The gene calls are TRBV2 and TRBJ2-1; 10 bases fit TRBD2. From germline, CDR1 is SNHLY and CDR2 FYNNEI. The CDR3 loop spans 16 amino acids. Losses at the gene ends were 6 bases for V and 8 bases for J; bases not matched to a gene: 13.

Many counts were recorded for this clonotype. The chain recombines TRBV10-1 with TRBJ2-5; the match to TRBD2 covers 13 bases. V lost 2 bases to trimming and J lost 3 bases; unmatched junction nucleotides: 3. Germline V gene sequence: CDR1 WNHNN, CDR2 SYGVQD (reference sequence). The CDR3 has 16 amino acids. The CDR3 is CASSERLAGGKETQYF. The CDR3 DNA sequence: TGCGCCAGCAGTGAGAGACTAGCGGGGGGTAAAGAGACCCAGTACTTC.

In this sample, this clonotype turned up many times. This sequence joins TRBV6-1 and TRBJ2-3; TRBD1 aligns across 9 bases. From germline, CDR1 is MNHNS and CDR2 SASEGT. The CDR3 sequence is 14 residues long. Trimming took 4 bases from V and 5 from J; bases not matched to a gene: 4. CDR3 sequence reads: CASSVQGAGDTQYF. As DNA, the CDR3 is TGTGCCAGCAGTGTACAGGGGGCGGGAGATACGCAGTATTTT.

V usage is TRBV15 and J usage is TRBJ2-3, with unresolved D. CDR3 length: 15 amino acids. Trimming removed 1 base from V and 0 bases from J, with 8 bases in between. CDR1 is LNHNV, CDR2 YYDKDF, per germline (reference sequence). CDR3 nucleotide sequence: TGTGCCACCAGCAGAGGTACTACTAGCACAGATACGCAGTATTTT. Translated, it gives CATSRGTTSTDTQYF.